The 15 T cell receptor beta chains reported below all come from one sample, sequenced in a study of shared clonotypes between healthy human individuals. Sequenced by immunoSEQ multiplex PCR; TCRdb stores in-frame clones only, minus some. The sample consists of 950,000 to 1,100,000 clones, 70% to 80% of them appearing once. The sequencing input was memory CD4+ T cells sorted from blood. Documented subset: CD45RA-negative fraction. Receptors originate from a young man in good health.

The genes are TRBV18 and TRBJ2-7; 10 nucleotides agree with TRBD1. The CDR3 spans 15 residues. From germline, CDR1 is KGHSH and CDR2 LQKENI. Trimming took 3 bases from V and 6 from J; bases not matched to a gene: 8. CDR3 nucleotides: TGTGCCAGCTCACCTCGACAGGGGGCTATGGTCGAGCAGTACTTC. Its translation: CASSPRQGAMVEQYF.

Note on this clone: A read error is the likely source, as a far larger clone sits one nucleotide away. Within the sample, other DNA sequences also encode this same CDR3. The CDR3 DNA sequence: TGCGCCAGCAGCCAAGGTCTAGCGGGCACAGATACGCAGTATTTT. Amino acids: CASSQGLAGTDTQYF. This sequence joins TRBV4-1 and TRBJ2-3, with TRBD2 matching 7 bases. There are 15 residues in the CDR3. J lost 1 base, V lost 1 base, and 2 bases had no gene match. The germline V gene encodes CDR1 MGHRA and CDR2 YSYEKL.

The CDR3 sequence: CSVREGMNTEAFF. The CDR3 bases are TGCAGCGTTAGGGAGGGCATGAACACTGAAGCTTTCTTT. J is TRBJ1-1 and V is TRBV29-1; D uncertain. The CDR3 has 13 residues. Per germline, CDR1 SQVTM and CDR2 ANQGSEA. V lost 5 bases, J lost 0 bases, and 10 bases lay in between.

The chain recombines TRBV6-6 with TRBJ2-7; tentative D call: TRBD2 (6 bases). The CDR3 is made up of 15 amino acids. V gave up 7 bases and J gave up 0 bases, with 16 bases separating them. CDR1 MNHNY and CDR2 SVGAGI come from the germline V gene (reference sequence). As DNA, the CDR3 is TGTGCCAGCACCCTGGGGGGAATGGGCTCCTACGAGCAGTACTTC. Its protein is CASTLGGMGSYEQYF.

V and J are TRBV27 and TRBJ2-7; D is unresolved. V lost 6 bases, J lost 6 bases, and 9 bases lay in between. CDR3 size: 11 residues. The germline V gene has CDR1 MNHEY and CDR2 SMNVEV (reference sequence). The DNA of the CDR3 is TGTGCCAGCAGGTCCTTGACCGAGCAGTACTTC. Its protein is CASRSLTEQYF.

Turning to this clone: Relative to the germline gene, one junction end is altered; a read error may explain this. The rearrangement uses TRBV7-2 and TRBJ2-1; D possibly uses TRBD1 or TRBD2 (5 bases each). This CDR3 has 16 amino acids. Germline V CDR1 and CDR2: SGHTA, FQGNSA. The CDR3 here is CASSWSTGTAYTEQFF. The CDR3 DNA is TGTGCCAGCAGCTGGTCGACCGGGACCGCCTACACTGAGCAGTTCTTC.

This chain joins TRBV19 and TRBJ2-3, with D hard to call. This CDR3 has 17 residues. Germline V gene sequence: CDR1 LNHDA, CDR2 SQIVND (reference sequence). Trimming left V 3 bases short and J 1 base short, with 17 bases between. CDR3 sequence (DNA): TGTGCCAGTAGTATCGCTTCACCCGGACGGGGCACAGATACGCAGTATTTT. The encoded protein is CASSIASPGRGTDTQYF.

The chain couples TRBV10-1 to TRBJ2-5; 13 bases line up with TRBD2. The J call may be in error: the DNA end matches TRBJ2-7 better. Germline V gene sequence: CDR1 WNHNN, CDR2 SYGVQD (reference sequence). The CDR3 spans 16 residues. The CDR3 DNA is TGCGCCAGCACCCTGAAAACTAGCGGGAGGGCCGGCGAGCAGTACTTC. Its translation is CASTLKTSGRAGEQYF.

The chain employs TRBV27 and TRBJ1-3; no definite D call. Germline V CDR1 and CDR2: MNHEY, SMNVEV (reference sequence). CDR3 length equals 15 residues. Trimming stripped 4 bases from V and 3 bases from J, with 13 bases between. In DNA form, the CDR3 reads TGTGCCAGCAGTTCGCGGAGACAAGGTGGAAACACCATATATTTT. Encoded protein: CASSSRRQGGNTIYF.

J is TRBJ2-1 and V is TRBV9; TRBD2 matches 10 bases. Germline V lookup: CDR1 SGDLS, CDR2 YYNGEE. After removal of 4 bases from V and 6 bases from J, the junction contained 7 bases not matched to a gene. This CDR3 has 15 residues. The CDR3 region has the DNA TGTGCCAGCAGCCCTGGACTAGCGGCTCCCAATGAGCAGTTCTTC. Its translation: CASSPGLAAPNEQFF.

V is TRBV7-9 and J is TRBJ2-4; TRBD1 is a possible D gene (6 bases). The CDR3 extends over 14 amino acids. Germline CDR1 and CDR2: SEHNR and FQNEAQ (reference sequence). The germline V and J ends were trimmed by 5 bases and 9 bases, with 17 bases remaining between them. The CDR3 nucleotides read TGTGCCAGCAGCGTAGAAACAGGGTTAAGCATTCAGTACTTC. Protein sequence: CASSVETGLSIQYF.

The chain is built from TRBV19 and TRBJ1-5; TRBD1 agrees at 9 bases. The CDR3 is made up of 17 amino acids. Germline V CDR1 and CDR2: LNHDA, SQIVND (reference sequence). V lost 6 bases to trimming and J lost 2 bases; unmatched junction nucleotides: 11. The CDR3 here is CASSPPRRDRGNQPQHF. The CDR3 nucleotides are TGTGCCAGTAGCCCTCCTCGAAGGGACAGGGGCAATCAGCCCCAGCATTTT. Based on the CDR3 plus reference TRBV19 and TRBJ1-5, the full variable domain is DGGITQSPKYLFRKEGQNVTLSCEQNLNHDAMYWYRQDPGQGLRLIYYSQIVNDFQKGDIAEGYSVSREKKESFPLTVTSAQKNPTAFYLCASSPPRRDRGNQPQHFGDGTRLSIL.

This chain uses TRBV10-3 with TRBJ1-3, with 7 bases identical to TRBD1. This CDR3 has 15 residues. The germline CDR1 and CDR2 sequences are ENHRY and SYGVKD. The V segment lost 6 bases and the J segment 2 bases; nucleotides outside the gene matches: 7. CDR3 amino acids: CAIRDDRVTGNTIYF. For the CDR3, the DNA is TGTGCCATCAGGGACGACAGGGTGACTGGAAACACCATATATTTT.

This clone was counted a few times. The chain joins TRBV6-6 to TRBJ1-1; TRBD1 matches at 8 bases. The CDR3 extends over 14 amino acids. V shed 7 bases, J shed 2 bases, and the junction held 6 bases outside the gene matches. Germline-derived CDR1 and CDR2 are MNHNY and SVGAGI (reference sequence). The CDR3 reads CASIFGTGNTEAFF. The CDR3 coding sequence is TGTGCCAGCATTTTCGGGACAGGAAACACTGAAGCTTTCTTT.

The chain couples TRBV12-2 to TRBJ1-6; the DNA was not used to check the table's D call, TRBD1. TRBV12-2 is a listed pseudogene. This CDR3 has 19 residues. The CDR3 loop is CASRFIGYREKRVYSPLHF. CDR3 coding DNA: TGTGCAAGTCGCTTCATAGGGTACAGGGAGAAAAGAGTCTATTCACCCCTCCACTTT.